This T cell receptor (beta chain) was identified during a study of radiotherapy plus CTLA-4 blockade in lung cancer. CDR3 size: 17 residues. Trimming left V 3 bases short and J 0 bases short, with 12 bases between. Germline V lookup: CDR1 SGHTA, CDR2 FQGNSA. Clones were sequenced by immunoSEQ multiplex PCR, and TCRdb holds only the in-frame ones, with some missing. Of 90,000 to 150,000 clones listed, 78% were seen once; the top ten hold about 5.2%. This specimen consisted of peripheral blood, obtained from a patient treated with radiotherapy plus ipilimumab. This TCR came from a human donor with non-small cell lung cancer who had a partial response to radiotherapy plus ipilimumab. The chain recombines TRBV7-2 with TRBJ2-6, with D possibly matching TRBD1 (5 bases). CDR3 sequence (DNA): TGTGCCAGCAGCTTGGACGTTACAGGCTCTGGGGCCAACGTCCTGACTTTC. This codes for CASSLDVTGSGANVLTF.